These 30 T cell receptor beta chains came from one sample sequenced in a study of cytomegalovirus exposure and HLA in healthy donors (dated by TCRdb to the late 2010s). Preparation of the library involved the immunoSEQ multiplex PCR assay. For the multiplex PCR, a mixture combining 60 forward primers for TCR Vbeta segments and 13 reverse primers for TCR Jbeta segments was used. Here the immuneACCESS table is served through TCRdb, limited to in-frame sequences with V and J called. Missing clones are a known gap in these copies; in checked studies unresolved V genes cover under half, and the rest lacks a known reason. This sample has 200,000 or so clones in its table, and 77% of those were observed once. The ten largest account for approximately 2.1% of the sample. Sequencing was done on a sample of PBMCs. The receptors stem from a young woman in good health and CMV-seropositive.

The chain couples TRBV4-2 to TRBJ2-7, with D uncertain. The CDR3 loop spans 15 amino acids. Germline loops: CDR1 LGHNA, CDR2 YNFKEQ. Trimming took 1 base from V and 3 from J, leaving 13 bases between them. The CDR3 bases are TGTGCCAGCAGCCAAGTAGTAGACGGGTACTACGAGCAGTACTTC. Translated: CASSQVVDGYYEQYF.

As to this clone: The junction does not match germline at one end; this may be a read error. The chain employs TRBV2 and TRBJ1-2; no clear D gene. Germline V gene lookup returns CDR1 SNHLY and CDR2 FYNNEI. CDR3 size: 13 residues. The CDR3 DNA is TGTGCCAGCAGGCCCCAGGTTAACCATGGCTACACCTTC. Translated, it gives CASRPQVNHGYTF.

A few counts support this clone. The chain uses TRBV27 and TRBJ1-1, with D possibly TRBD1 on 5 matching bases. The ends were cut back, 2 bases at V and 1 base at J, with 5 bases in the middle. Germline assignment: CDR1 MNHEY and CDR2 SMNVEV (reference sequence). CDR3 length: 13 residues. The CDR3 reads CASSLRGNTEAFF. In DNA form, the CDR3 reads TGTGCCAGCAGTTTAAGGGGGAACACTGAAGCTTTCTTT.

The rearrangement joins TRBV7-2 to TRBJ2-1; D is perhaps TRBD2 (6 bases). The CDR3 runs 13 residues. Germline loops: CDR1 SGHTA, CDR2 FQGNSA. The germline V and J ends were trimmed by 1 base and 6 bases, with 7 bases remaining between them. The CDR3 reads CASSLDGGNEQFF. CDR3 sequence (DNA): TGTGCCAGCAGCTTAGACGGGGGCAATGAGCAGTTCTTC. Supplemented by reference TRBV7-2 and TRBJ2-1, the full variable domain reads GAGVSQSPSNKVTEKGKDVELRCDPISGHTALYWYRQSLGQGLEFLIYFQGNSAPDKSGLPSDRFSAERTGGSVSTLTIQRTQQEDSAVYLCASSLDGGNEQFFGPGTRLTVL.

The CDR3 loop reads CASQVAGGGPSYEQYF. The CDR3 bases are TGTGCCAGCCAAGTAGCTGGGGGAGGGCCCTCCTACGAGCAGTACTTC. This chain joins TRBV7-2 and TRBJ2-7, with 7 bases that match TRBD2. CDR3 length equals 16 residues. Germline CDR1 SGHTA, CDR2 FQGNSA. V lost 8 bases, J lost 0 bases, and 13 bases stayed unmatched.

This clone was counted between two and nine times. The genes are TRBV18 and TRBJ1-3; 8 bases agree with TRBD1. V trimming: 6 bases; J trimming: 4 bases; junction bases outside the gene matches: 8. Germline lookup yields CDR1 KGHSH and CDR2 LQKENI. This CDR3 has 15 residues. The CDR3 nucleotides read TGTGCCAGCTCGGACGGACAGGGCTCGGGAAACACCATATATTTT. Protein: CASSDGQGSGNTIYF.

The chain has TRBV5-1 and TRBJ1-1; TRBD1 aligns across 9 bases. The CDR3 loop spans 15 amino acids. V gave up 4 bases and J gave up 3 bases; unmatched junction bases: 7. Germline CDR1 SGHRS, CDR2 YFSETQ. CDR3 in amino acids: CASSPGTGSHTEAFF. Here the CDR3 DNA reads TGCGCCAGCAGCCCAGGGACAGGGTCCCACACTGAAGCTTTCTTT.

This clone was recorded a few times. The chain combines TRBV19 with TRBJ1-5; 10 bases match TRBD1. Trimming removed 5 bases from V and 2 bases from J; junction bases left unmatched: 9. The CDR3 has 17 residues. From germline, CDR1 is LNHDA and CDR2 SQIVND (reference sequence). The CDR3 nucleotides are TGTGCCAGTAGTTCGAGAAGACAGGGGGCAGGCAATCAGCCCCAGCATTTT. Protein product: CASSSRRQGAGNQPQHF.

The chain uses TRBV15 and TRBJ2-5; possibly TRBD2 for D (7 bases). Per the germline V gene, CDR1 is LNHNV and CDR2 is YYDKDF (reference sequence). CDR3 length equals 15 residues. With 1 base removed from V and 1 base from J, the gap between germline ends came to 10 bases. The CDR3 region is CATSRARGGQETQYF. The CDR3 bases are TGTGCCACCAGCAGAGCTAGGGGGGGCCAAGAGACCCAGTACTTC.

The chain's CDR3 is CASSQDGTSEWTGELFF. DNA of the CDR3: TGTGCCAGCAGCCAAGATGGTACTAGCGAGTGGACCGGGGAGCTGTTTTTT. V is TRBV4-2 and J is TRBJ2-2, with 7 bases identical to TRBD2. The CDR3 loop spans 17 amino acids. Germline trimming cut 0 bases from V and 5 bases from J; bases unmatched to any gene: 9. Germline values: CDR1 LGHNA, CDR2 YNFKEQ.

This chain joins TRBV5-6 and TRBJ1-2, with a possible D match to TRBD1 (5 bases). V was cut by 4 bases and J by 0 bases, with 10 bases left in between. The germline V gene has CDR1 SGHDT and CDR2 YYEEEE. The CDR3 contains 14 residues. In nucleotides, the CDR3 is TGTGCCAGCAGCGGGGCCTTAGCTAACTATGGCTACACCTTC. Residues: CASSGALANYGYTF. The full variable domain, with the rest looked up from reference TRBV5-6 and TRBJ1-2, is DAGVTQSPTHLIKTRGQQVTLRCSPKSGHDTVSWYQQALGQGPQFIFQYYEEEERQRGNFPDRFSGHQFPNYSSELNVNALLLGDSALYLCASSGALANYGYTFGSGTRLTVV.

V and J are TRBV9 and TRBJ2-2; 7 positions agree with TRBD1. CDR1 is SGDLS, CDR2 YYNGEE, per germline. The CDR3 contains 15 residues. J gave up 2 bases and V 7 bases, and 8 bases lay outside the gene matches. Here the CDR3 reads CASGSTGANTGELFF. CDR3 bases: TGTGCCAGCGGGAGCACAGGGGCAAACACCGGGGAGCTGTTTTTT.

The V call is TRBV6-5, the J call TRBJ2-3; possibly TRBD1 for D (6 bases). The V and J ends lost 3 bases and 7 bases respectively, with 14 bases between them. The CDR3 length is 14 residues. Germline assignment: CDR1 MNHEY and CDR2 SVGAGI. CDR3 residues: CASSYRARGYTQYF. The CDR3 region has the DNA TGTGCCAGCAGTTATAGGGCTAGGGGGTATACGCAGTATTTT.

CDR3 loop: CASSRGQGSGNTIYF. The CDR3 bases are TGCGCCAGCAGCCGGGGACAGGGCTCTGGAAACACCATATATTTT. The chain couples TRBV4-3 to TRBJ1-3; 9 positions match TRBD1. This CDR3 is built from 15 residues. J was trimmed by 0 bases and V by 4 bases; bases with no gene match: 1. Germline V CDR1 and CDR2: LGHNA, YSLEER.

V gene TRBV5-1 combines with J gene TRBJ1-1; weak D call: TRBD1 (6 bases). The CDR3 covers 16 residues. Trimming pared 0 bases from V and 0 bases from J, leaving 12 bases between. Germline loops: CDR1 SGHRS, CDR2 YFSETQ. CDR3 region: CASSLASGVLNTEAFF. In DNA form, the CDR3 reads TGCGCCAGCAGCTTGGCCTCAGGGGTTCTGAACACTGAAGCTTTCTTT.

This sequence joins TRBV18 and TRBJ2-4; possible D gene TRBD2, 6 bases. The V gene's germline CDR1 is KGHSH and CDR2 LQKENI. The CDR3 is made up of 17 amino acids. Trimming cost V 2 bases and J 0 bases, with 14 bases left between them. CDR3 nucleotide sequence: TGTGCCAGCTCACCATTGGGGGGAGTCCTAGCCAAAAACATTCAGTACTTC. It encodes CASSPLGGVLAKNIQYF.

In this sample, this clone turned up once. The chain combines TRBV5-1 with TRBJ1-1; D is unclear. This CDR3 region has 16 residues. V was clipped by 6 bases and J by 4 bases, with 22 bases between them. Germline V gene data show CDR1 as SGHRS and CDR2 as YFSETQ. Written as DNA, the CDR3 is TGCGCCAGCACCACCGGGCCCGGGAACGTGGGCACTGAAGCTTTCTTT. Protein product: CASTTGPGNVGTEAFF. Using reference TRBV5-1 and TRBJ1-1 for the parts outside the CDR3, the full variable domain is KAGVTQTPRYLIKTRGQQVTLSCSPISGHRSVSWYQQTPGQGLQFLFEYFSETQRNKGNFPGRFSGRQFSNSRSEMNVSTLELGDSALYLCASTTGPGNVGTEAFFGQGTRLTVV.

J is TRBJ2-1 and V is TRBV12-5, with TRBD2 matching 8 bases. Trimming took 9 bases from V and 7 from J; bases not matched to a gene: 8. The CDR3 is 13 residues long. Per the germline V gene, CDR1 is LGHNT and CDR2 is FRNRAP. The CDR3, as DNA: TGTGCTAGCAGGGGCGGGGGGAGGAATGAGCAGTTCTTC. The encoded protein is CASRGGGRNEQFF.

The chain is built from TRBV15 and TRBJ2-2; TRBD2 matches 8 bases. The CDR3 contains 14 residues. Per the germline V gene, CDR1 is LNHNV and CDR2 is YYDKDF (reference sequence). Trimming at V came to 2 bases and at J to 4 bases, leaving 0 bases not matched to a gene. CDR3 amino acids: CATSRLAGTGELFF. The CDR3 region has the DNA TGTGCCACCAGCAGACTAGCGGGCACCGGGGAGCTGTTTTTT.

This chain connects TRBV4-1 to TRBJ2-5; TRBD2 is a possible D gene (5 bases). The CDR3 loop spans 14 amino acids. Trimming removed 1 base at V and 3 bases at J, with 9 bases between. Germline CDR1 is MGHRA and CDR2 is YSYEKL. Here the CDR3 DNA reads TGCGCCAGCAGCCAAGCGAGCGGAAAAGAGACCCAGTACTTC. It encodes CASSQASGKETQYF.

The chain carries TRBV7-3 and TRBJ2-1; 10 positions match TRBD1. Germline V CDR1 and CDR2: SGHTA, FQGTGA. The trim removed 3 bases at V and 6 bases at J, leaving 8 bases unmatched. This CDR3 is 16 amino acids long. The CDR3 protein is CASSLSRDRGSNEQFF. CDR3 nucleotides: TGTGCCAGCAGCTTGAGTCGGGACAGGGGTTCCAATGAGCAGTTCTTC.

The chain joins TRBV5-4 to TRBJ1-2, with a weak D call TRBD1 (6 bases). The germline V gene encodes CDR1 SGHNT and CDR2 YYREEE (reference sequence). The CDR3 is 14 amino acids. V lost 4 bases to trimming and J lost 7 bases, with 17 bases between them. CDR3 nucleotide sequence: TGTGCCAGCAGCCTCCCTACAGGGTTGAGTGGCTACACCTTC. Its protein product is CASSLPTGLSGYTF.

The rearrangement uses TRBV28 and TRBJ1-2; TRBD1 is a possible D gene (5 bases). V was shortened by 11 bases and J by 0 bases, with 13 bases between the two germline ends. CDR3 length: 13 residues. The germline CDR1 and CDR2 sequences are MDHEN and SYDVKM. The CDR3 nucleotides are TGTGCCGGAGGGGCGCGAGCTAACTATGGCTACACCTTC. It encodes CAGGARANYGYTF.

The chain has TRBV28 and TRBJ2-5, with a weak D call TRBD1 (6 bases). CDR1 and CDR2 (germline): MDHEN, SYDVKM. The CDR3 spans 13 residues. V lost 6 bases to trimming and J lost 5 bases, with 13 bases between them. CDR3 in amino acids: CASRLQGTETQYF. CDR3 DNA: TGTGCCAGCAGGCTACAGGGCACCGAGACCCAGTACTTC.

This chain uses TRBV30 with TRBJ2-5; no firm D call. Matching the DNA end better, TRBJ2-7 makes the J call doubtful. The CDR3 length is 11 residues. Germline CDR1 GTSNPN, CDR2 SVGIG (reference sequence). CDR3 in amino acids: CAWSGSYEQYF. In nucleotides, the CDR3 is TGTGCCTGGAGTGGGTCGTACGAGCAGTACTTC.

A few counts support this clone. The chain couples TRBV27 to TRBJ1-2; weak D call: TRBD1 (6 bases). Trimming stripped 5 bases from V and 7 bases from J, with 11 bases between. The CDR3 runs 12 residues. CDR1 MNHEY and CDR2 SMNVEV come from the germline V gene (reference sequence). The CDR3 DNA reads TGTGCCAGCAGTACAGGGTTGGGTGGCTACACCTTC. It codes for CASSTGLGGYTF.

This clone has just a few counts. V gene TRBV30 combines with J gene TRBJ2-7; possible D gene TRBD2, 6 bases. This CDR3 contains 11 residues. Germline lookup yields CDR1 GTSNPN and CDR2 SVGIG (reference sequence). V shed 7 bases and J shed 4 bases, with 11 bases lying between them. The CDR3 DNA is TGTGCCTTAGGGCGGGGATACGAGCAGTACTTC. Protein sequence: CALGRGYEQYF.

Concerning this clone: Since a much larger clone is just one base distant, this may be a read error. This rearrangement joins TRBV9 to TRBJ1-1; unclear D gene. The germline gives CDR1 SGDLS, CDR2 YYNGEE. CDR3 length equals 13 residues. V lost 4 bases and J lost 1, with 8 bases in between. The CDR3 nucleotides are TGTGCCAGCAGCCCCCCAGAGAACACTGAAGCTTTCTTT. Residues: CASSPPENTEAFF. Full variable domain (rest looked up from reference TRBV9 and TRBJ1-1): DSGVTQTPKHLITATGQRVTLRCSPRSGDLSVYWYQQSLDQGLQFLIQYYNGEERAKGNILERFSAQQFPDLHSELNLSSLELGDSALYFCASSPPENTEAFFGQGTRLTVV.

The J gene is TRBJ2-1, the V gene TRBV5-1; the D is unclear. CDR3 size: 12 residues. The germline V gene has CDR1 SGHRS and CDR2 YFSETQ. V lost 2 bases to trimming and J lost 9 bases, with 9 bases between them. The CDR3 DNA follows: TGCGCCAGCAGCTTTAGCTTCCTTGAGCAGTTCTTC. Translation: CASSFSFLEQFF.

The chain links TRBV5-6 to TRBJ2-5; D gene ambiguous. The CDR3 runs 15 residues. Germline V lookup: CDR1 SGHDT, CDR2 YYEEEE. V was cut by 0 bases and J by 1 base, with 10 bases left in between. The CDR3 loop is CASSLASYSQETQYF. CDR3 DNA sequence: TGTGCCAGCAGCTTGGCCTCCTACTCCCAAGAGACCCAGTACTTC.